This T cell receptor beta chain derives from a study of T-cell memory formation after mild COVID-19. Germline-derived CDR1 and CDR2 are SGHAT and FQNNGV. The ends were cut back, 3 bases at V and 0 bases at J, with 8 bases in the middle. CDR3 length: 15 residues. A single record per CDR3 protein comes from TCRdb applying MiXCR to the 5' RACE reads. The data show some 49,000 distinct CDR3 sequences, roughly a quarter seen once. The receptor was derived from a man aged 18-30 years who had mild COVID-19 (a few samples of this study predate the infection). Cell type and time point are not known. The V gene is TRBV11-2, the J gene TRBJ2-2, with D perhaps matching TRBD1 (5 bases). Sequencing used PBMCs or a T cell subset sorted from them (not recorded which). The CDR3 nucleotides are TGTGCCAGCAGCTTTGGGGCCCCGAACACCGGGGAGCTGTTTTTT. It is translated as CASSFGAPNTGELFF.